This TCR beta chain was observed in a study of blood T cell repertoires in COVID-19. Here immunoSEQ multiplex PCR was the method, and the copy in TCRdb shows in-frame clones only, minus some. The data show 35,000 to 55,000 clones, 90% seen once. Germline V gene sequence: CDR1 MDHEN, CDR2 SYDVKM. This CDR3 is built from 15 residues. V lost 4 bases, J lost 7 bases, and 16 bases lay in between. The source material was peripheral blood. The chain employs TRBV28 and TRBJ1-4, with D possibly matching TRBD1 (5 bases). The TCR comes from a man aged 45-60 years with active COVID-19. Here the CDR3 DNA reads TGTGCCAGCAGTTCTCAGGGCGTTTTCAGTGAAAAACTGTTTTTT. Translation: CASSSQGVFSEKLFF.